This T cell receptor beta chain is from a study of blood T cell repertoires in COVID-19. Study at large: Donors in the United States, Italy and Spain gave samples during acute or convalescent COVID-19. PBMCs, B-cell-depleted T cells, or T cells were the source of the cDNA or gDNA that made up the material.

Methods used by the authors: The authors estimated nucleated cell counts from reference gene primer amplification. Profiled with immunoSEQ multiplex PCR; TCRdb holds only in-frame clones, not every one. V, J and clone size are taken as reported in that table, and D and trimming were inferred from the DNA itself. The table has 270,000 or so clones, nearly 90% seen once. Followed over time, Seattle patients had been enrolled while infection was active. The clonotype originates from a woman aged 55-69 years with COVID-19, enrolled during active disease. Material: peripheral blood.

The CDR3 DNA is TGCGCCAGCAGCTTTGGACAGACTAACTATGGCTACACCTTC. Protein product: CASSFGQTNYGYTF. The rearrangement joins TRBV5-1 to TRBJ1-2, with D perhaps matching TRBD1 (6 bases). From germline, CDR1 is SGHRS and CDR2 YFSETQ. The length of the CDR3 is 14 residues. V lost 2 bases and J 0 bases, leaving 8 bases between the germline ends.